These 9 T cell receptor beta chains originate from one sample sequenced in a study of blood T cell repertoires in COVID-19. Assay: immunoSEQ multiplex PCR; the TCRdb copy retains only in-frame clones and omits some. The table shows more than 95,000 clones, with 70% to 75% occurring only once. The specimen sequenced was peripheral blood. These receptors came from a man in his sixties with acute or convalescent COVID-19.

V is TRBV5-1 and J is TRBJ2-5, with no clear D. V was pared by 0 bases and J by 2 bases, with 8 bases between. CDR3 length: 14 residues. Looked up from germline, CDR1 is SGHRS and CDR2 is YFSETQ. The CDR3 nucleotides are TGCGCCAGCAGCTTGGGGAGCCTGCAAGAGACCCAGTACTTC. Its protein product is CASSLGSLQETQYF.

The table lists this clone with a few counts. CDR3 DNA: TGCGCCAGCTCCATAGGGATCGCAGGGGCGACTAACTATGGCTACACCTTC. This gives the protein CASSIGIAGATNYGYTF. The rearrangement joins TRBV5-1 to TRBJ1-2; possibly TRBD1 for D (6 bases). Trimming stripped 7 bases from V and 0 bases from J, with 22 bases between. Germline values: CDR1 SGHRS, CDR2 YFSETQ. The CDR3 runs to 17 residues. The full variable domain, rest sourced from reference TRBV5-1 and TRBJ1-2, is KAGVTQTPRYLIKTRGQQVTLSCSPISGHRSVSWYQQTPGQGLQFLFEYFSETQRNKGNFPGRFSGRQFSNSRSEMNVSTLELGDSALYLCASSIGIAGATNYGYTFGSGTRLTVV.

This chain connects TRBV7-3 to TRBJ2-2, with 13 bases fitting TRBD2. Germline V gene data show CDR1 as SGHTA and CDR2 as FQGTGA. The trim removed 5 bases at V and 6 bases at J, leaving 3 bases unmatched. The CDR3 covers 15 residues. CDR3 amino acids: CASSTSGRAAGELFF. The DNA for the CDR3 is TGTGCCAGCAGCACTAGCGGGAGGGCCGCCGGGGAGCTGTTTTTT.

V usage is TRBV18 and J usage is TRBJ1-5; D is undetermined. Trimming removed 4 bases from V and 1 base from J, with 5 bases in between. This CDR3 spans 13 amino acids. Germline V gives CDR1 KGHSH, CDR2 LQKENI. The CDR3 coding sequence is TGTGCCAGCTCACTCGGGAGCAATCAGCCCCAGCATTTT. As protein: CASSLGSNQPQHF.

The chain joins TRBV24-1 to TRBJ2-1, with 7 bases aligning to TRBD1. The CDR3 totals 14 residues. J gave up 10 bases and V 4 bases, and 9 bases lay outside the gene matches. CDR1 and CDR2 (germline): KGHDR, SFDVKD. The CDR3 sequence: CATSDPGGQVEQFF. The DNA of the CDR3 is TGTGCCACCAGTGACCCCGGCGGACAGGTCGAGCAGTTCTTC.

V usage is TRBV24-1 and J usage is TRBJ2-2, with D maybe TRBD2 (5 bases). The V gene's germline CDR1 is KGHDR and CDR2 SFDVKD. V lost 10 bases to trimming and J lost 2 bases, with 25 bases between them. The CDR3 loop spans 18 amino acids. The CDR3 protein is CATSPGLGPAANTGELFF. The DNA of the CDR3 is TGTGCCACAAGCCCCGGACTCGGTCCCGCCGCAAACACCGGGGAGCTGTTTTTT.

This clone was seen a handful of times. The V and J genes are TRBV12-5 and TRBJ1-2; the match to TRBD1 covers 7 bases. Germline loops: CDR1 LGHNT, CDR2 FRNRAP. The CDR3 length is 13 residues. J gave up 13 bases and V 2 bases, and 10 bases lay outside the gene matches. The DNA for the CDR3 is TGTGCTAGTGGTTTGACTACCGGACAGGTCCTCACCTTC. Translation: CASGLTTGQVLTF.

This clone came up many times. The chain combines TRBV5-1 with TRBJ1-3; D call uncertain. V was pared by 3 bases and J by 0 bases, with 10 bases between. Germline CDR1 and CDR2: SGHRS and YFSETQ. The CDR3 consists of 15 residues. Written as DNA, the CDR3 is TGCGCCAGCAGCTCAACAGCATACTCTGGAAACACCATATATTTT. This gives the protein CASSSTAYSGNTIYF.

The rearrangement links TRBV4-1 to TRBJ2-1; 12 nucleotides align to TRBD2. Germline CDR1 and CDR2: MGHRA and YSYEKL. J was trimmed by 7 bases and V by 4 bases; bases with no gene match: 14. The CDR3 length is 18 residues. CDR3 bases: TGCGCCAGCAGCCGAGATCTAGCGGGAGGGCCGGGAAGAAATGAGCAGTTCTTC. It is translated as CASSRDLAGGPGRNEQFF.